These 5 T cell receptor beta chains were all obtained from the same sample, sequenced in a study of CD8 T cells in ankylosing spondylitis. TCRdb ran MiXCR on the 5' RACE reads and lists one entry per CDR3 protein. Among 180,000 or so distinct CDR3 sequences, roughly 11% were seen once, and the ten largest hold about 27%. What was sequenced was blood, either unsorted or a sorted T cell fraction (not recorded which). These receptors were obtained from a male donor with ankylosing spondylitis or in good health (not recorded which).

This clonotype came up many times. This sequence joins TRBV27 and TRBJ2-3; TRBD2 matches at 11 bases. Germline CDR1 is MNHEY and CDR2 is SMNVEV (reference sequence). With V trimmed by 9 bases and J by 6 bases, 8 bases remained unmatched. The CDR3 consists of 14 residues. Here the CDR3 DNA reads TGTGCCAGTAGTAGCGGGAGGGGATTGGATACGCAGTATTTT. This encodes CASSSGRGLDTQYF.

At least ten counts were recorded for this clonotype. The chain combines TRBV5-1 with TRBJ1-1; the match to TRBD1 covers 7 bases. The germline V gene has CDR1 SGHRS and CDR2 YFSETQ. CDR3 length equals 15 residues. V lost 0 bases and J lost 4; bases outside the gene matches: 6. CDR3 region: CASSLGGQPGTEAFF. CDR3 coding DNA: TGCGCCAGCAGCTTGGGGGGACAGCCGGGCACTGAAGCTTTCTTT.

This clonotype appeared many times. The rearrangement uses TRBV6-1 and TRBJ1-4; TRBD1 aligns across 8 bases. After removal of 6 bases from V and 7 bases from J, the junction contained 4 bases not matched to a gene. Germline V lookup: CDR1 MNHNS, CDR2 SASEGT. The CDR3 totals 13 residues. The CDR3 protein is CASRPTGGEKLFF. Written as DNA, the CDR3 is TGTGCCAGCAGACCCACAGGGGGTGAAAAACTGTTTTTT.

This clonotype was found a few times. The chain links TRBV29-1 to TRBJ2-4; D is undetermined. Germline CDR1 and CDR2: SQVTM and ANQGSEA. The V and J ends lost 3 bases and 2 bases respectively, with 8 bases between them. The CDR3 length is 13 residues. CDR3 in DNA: TGCAGCGTTGAGCGTGGACCCAAAAACATTCAGTACTTC. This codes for CSVERGPKNIQYF.

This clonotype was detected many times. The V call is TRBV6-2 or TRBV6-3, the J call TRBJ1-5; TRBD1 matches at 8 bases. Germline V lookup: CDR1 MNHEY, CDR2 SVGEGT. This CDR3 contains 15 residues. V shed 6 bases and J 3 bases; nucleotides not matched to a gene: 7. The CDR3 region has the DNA TGTGCCAGCAGACCCCTGGGACAGGTCAATCAGCCCCAGCATTTT. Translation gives CASRPLGQVNQPQHF.